A selection of T cell receptor beta chains follows, all from one sample in a study of T cells in Graves' hyperthyroidism and ophthalmopathy. TCRdb analysed the multiplex PCR reads with MiXCR anew, one entry per CDR3 protein. The profile shows 600,000 to 650,000 distinct CDR3 sequences, 20% to 25% of them singletons. The sequenced sample consisted of blood. These receptors came from a man aged 25 to 40 with Graves' ophthalmopathy. CDR3s leave out the opening cysteine and the closing phenylalanine or tryptophan. Each record gives: J gene, V gene, CDR3 protein.

TRBJ2-2,TRBV12-3/TRBV12-4,ASSLRQVHTGELF
TRBJ2-3,TRBV28,ASSRTSGTTDTQY
TRBJ2-7,TRBV6-1,ASSAGKTSGSYEQY
TRBJ2-5,TRBV9,ASSSGGAETQY
TRBJ2-3,TRBV28,ASSTGGSGKQY
TRBJ2-4,TRBV29-1,SVDSGGAKNIQY
TRBJ2-5,TRBV6-1,ASSARDRPQETQY
TRBJ1-3,TRBV5-6,ASSFGTSGNTIY
TRBJ2-2,TRBV5-1,ASKYRGTGELF
TRBJ1-6,TRBV6-1,ASSTGNYNSPLH
TRBJ2-1,TRBV20-1,SARVRGTLNNEQF
TRBJ1-1,TRBV7-2,ASSLMGAPRVEAF
TRBJ2-2,TRBV5-5,ASSLFPDQTPVGELF
TRBJ1-2,TRBV6-1,ASTRTRDTTNYGYT
NA,TRBV20-1,SARTTKEEADGAF
TRBJ1-4,TRBV28,ASSLRQLKLF
TRBJ2-7,TRBV7-9,ASSFGQGGEQY
TRBJ2-1,TRBV15,ATSRDTRSGRNEQF
TRBJ2-3,TRBV5-1,ASSLYGSGSSDTQY
TRBJ2-3,TRBV29-1,SIEDPARRDTQY
TRBJ2-1,TRBV14,ASSLRDGSSYNEQF
TRBJ2-5,TRBV2,ASTPGTSAYQETQY
TRBJ1-1,TRBV10-3,AISEFGTENTEAF
TRBJ2-1,TRBV28,ASSPPWDSNEQF
TRBJ2-2,TRBV12-3/TRBV12-4,ASTLGAGVNTGELF
TRBJ1-2,TRBV7-2,ASSGRNNYGYT
TRBJ2-7,TRBV20-1,SARDPGLAGLEQY
TRBJ1-3,TRBV20-1,SASIPGSGNTIY
TRBJ1-2,TRBV28,ASSSDRGSHT
TRBJ2-7,TRBV12-3/TRBV12-4,ASSQEYISYEQY
TRBJ2-3,TRBV11-2,ASSLGARTTDPSTDTQY
TRBJ1-1,TRBV7-9,ASSSGQGEAEAF
TRBJ1-6,TRBV5-1,ASSLESPANSPLH
TRBJ2-1,TRBV27,ASSKGGPNNEQF
TRBJ2-1,TRBV11-3,ASSLGQGNSYNEQF
TRBJ1-5,TRBV20-1,SASKRGTNQPQH
TRBJ1-4,TRBV7-2,ASSSKADPNEKLF
TRBJ1-2,TRBV6-1,ASSEVNSFHGYT
TRBJ2-7,TRBV30,AWSAGVGVEQY
TRBJ2-7,TRBV20-1,SASTVSSGRPSYEQY
TRBJ2-7,TRBV3-1,ASSQTSFEQY
TRBJ2-3,TRBV12-3/TRBV12-4,ASSSFGAGPTDTQY
TRBJ2-3,TRBV18,ASSPVTGGTDTQY
TRBJ2-2,TRBV19,ASSASGSVTGELF
TRBJ2-1,TRBV20-1,SAGGRVQSLNEQF
TRBJ2-1,TRBV30,AWSVRTSGSRGQF
TRBJ1-4,TRBV20-1,SGVGPLGEKLF
TRBJ1-2,TRBV20-1,SARWGYGYT
TRBJ2-7,TRBV7-9,ASSSAGEQY
TRBJ2-7,TRBV2,TSRDPRSSYEQY
TRBJ1-5,TRBV4-1,ASSQVGQGRQPQH
TRBJ1-6,TRBV10-3,ASGGGTGVGDSPLH
TRBJ2-5,TRBV7-3,ASSFASGHQETQY
TRBJ2-7,TRBV3-1,ASSQGSTYEQY
TRBJ2-1,TRBV28,ASSSVREARYNEQF
TRBJ2-1,TRBV11-1,ASSSQGGTGINEQF
TRBJ2-1,TRBV9,ASSPGTSMDNEQF